Described below is a single T cell receptor beta chain sequence and its context. This entry comes from a study of blood T cell repertoires in COVID-19. Across the whole study: The United States, Italy and Spain supplied acute and convalescent COVID-19 samples. PBMCs, B-cell-depleted T cells, or T cells were the source of the cDNA or gDNA that made up the material.

This CDR3 comprises 13 residues. Trimming removed 4 bases from V and 5 bases from J, with 6 bases in between. The germline CDR1 and CDR2 sequences are SNHLY and FYNNEI. Original handling: Reference gene primers were amplified, and this amplification served to estimate nucleated cell counts. Sequencing was performed with immunoSEQ multiplex PCR; in TCRdb, only in-frame clones are kept and a portion is missing. V and J calls and clone size follow that table, whereas D and trimming were derived from the DNA. The repertoire holds some 87,000 clones, about 81% seen once, with 10% to 15% in the top ten. The sequence was obtained from a human donor in a cohort sampled during active COVID-19. The chain couples TRBV2 to TRBJ1-6; weak D call: TRBD1 (6 bases). The sequenced sample was peripheral blood. The CDR3, as DNA: TGTGCCAGCAGTGGGACAGATAATTCACCCCTCCACTTT. It is translated as CASSGTDNSPLHF.